The 25 T cell receptor beta chains below were found in one sample sequenced in a study of T cell clonality in common variable immunodeficiency. Data came from immunoSEQ multiplex PCR; TCRdb stores just in-frame clones and leaves some out. Singletons are absent from the sample, which has 50,000 or so clones. Sequenced sample: peripheral blood mononuclear cells. The receptor set was obtained from a person between 18 and 69 years old in good health.

This clone came up a few times. The DNA ends 3 residues before the CDR3 does, and the rest of the CDR3 is filled in from the germline J gene. The chain combines TRBV4-2 with TRBJ2-5, with TRBD1 matching 8 bases. Germline CDR1 is LGHNA and CDR2 is YNFKEQ. The CDR3 totals 13 residues. After removal of 4 bases from V and 5 bases from J, the junction contained 3 bases not matched to a gene. The CDR3 protein is CASSRTGGETQYF. The CDR3 DNA, read in part, is TGTGCCAGCAGCCGAACAGGGGGGGAGACC.

This clone was counted many times. Sequencing ends 3 residues short of the CDR3 end; the germline J gene provides the rest. J is TRBJ1-1 and V is TRBV5-1; the match to TRBD1 covers 7 bases. The germline V gene has CDR1 SGHRS and CDR2 YFSETQ. V shed 3 bases and J 4 bases; nucleotides not matched to a gene: 6. There are 14 residues in the CDR3. The CDR3 DNA, read in part, is TGCGCCAGCAGCTCAACAGGGGCTGCCACTGAA. This codes for CASSSTGAATE. The CDR3 reads in full as CASSSTGAATEAFF.

In its sample, this clone was seen a few times. The CDR3 end lies 3 residues beyond the end of the read and is filled in from the germline J gene. The gene calls are TRBV19 and TRBJ1-1, with D possibly being TRBD1 (6 bases). The CDR3 consists of 15 residues. V shed 8 bases and J shed 3 bases, with 19 bases lying between them. Germline-derived CDR1 and CDR2 are LNHDA and SQIVND (reference sequence). The CDR3 here is CASRNPQGRHTEAFF. The CDR3 bases that were read are TGTGCCAGTCGAAATCCTCAGGGGAGGCACACTGAA.

This clone has only a few counts. The DNA ends 3 residues before the CDR3 does, and the rest of the CDR3 is filled in from the germline J gene. The chain has TRBV7-6 and TRBJ2-4, with D unclear. The length of the CDR3 is 12 residues. Germline assignment: CDR1 SGHVS and CDR2 FNYEAQ. The part of the CDR3 DNA that was read is TGTGCCAGCGGGCCACGCAATCAGCCT. This gives the protein CASGPRNQP. The full CDR3 protein reads CASGPRNQPQYF.

This clone was counted at least ten times. The read finishes 3 residues shy of the CDR3 end, and the germline J gene is used to complete it. This sequence joins TRBV20-1 and TRBJ1-2, with 7 bases identical to TRBD1. Germline V gene data show CDR1 as DFQATT and CDR2 as SNEGSKA (reference sequence). Trimming took 6 bases from V and 4 from J; bases not matched to a gene: 5. This CDR3 contains 12 residues. CDR3 loop: CSARGQLYGYTF. The CDR3 DNA, read in part, is TGCAGTGCCAGGGGACAGCTCTATGGC.

This clone was seen repeatedly, ten times or more. The read falls 3 residues short of the CDR3 end, and the missing part is taken from the germline J gene. This chain uses TRBV5-1 with TRBJ2-7, with TRBD1 identical over 9 bases. The CDR3 spans 15 residues. V trimming: 8 bases; J trimming: 1 base; junction bases outside the gene matches: 10. Germline V CDR1 and CDR2: SGHRS, YFSETQ. This chain's CDR3 is CASAGQGTGSYEQYF. The CDR3 DNA, read in part, is TGCGCCAGTGCCGGACAGGGGACGGGGTCCTACGAG.

This clone was seen ten or more times. The sequenced fragment ends 3 residues before the CDR3 boundary, so the rest is inferred from the germline J gene. This chain links TRBV12-3 or TRBV12-4 with TRBJ2-5, with D unresolved. V lost 6 bases, J lost 1 base, and 3 bases lay in between. This CDR3 has 11 residues. The CDR3 bases that were read are TGTGCCAGCAGCCTCCAAGAGACC. This encodes CASSLQET. The whole CDR3 sequence reads CASSLQETQYF.

There are many counts of this clone. The sequenced fragment ends 3 residues before the CDR3 boundary, so the rest is inferred from the germline J gene. This CDR3 is also generated by other DNA sequences in the sample. The rearrangement uses TRBV19 and TRBJ2-5, with 11 bases fitting TRBD1. After removal of 6 bases from V and 5 bases from J, the junction contained 2 bases not matched to a gene. From germline, CDR1 is LNHDA and CDR2 SQIVND (reference sequence). The CDR3 is 13 amino acids. The part of the CDR3 DNA that was read is TGTGCCAGTAGGGACAGGGGGCGCGAGACC. Its protein product is CASRDRGRET. The whole CDR3 is CASRDRGRETQYF.

In this sample, this clone turned up many times. The read ends 3 residues shy of where the CDR3 ends; the end is completed using the germline J gene. The genes are TRBV19 and TRBJ1-1; possibly TRBD1 for D (5 bases). Trimming cost V 2 bases and J 4 bases, with 11 bases left between them. CDR3 length: 14 residues. Germline CDR1 reads LNHDA; CDR2 reads SQIVND (reference sequence). The CDR3 sequence is CASSISLGGTEAFF. The sequenced part of the CDR3 DNA is TGTGCCAGTAGTATATCTCTGGGGGGCACTGAA. The variable domain in full, with the rest retrieved from reference TRBV19 and TRBJ1-1, is DGGITQSPKYLFRKEGQNVTLSCEQNLNHDAMYWYRQDPGQGLRLIYYSQIVNDFQKGDIAEGYSVSREKKESFPLTVTSAQKNPTAFYLCASSISLGGTEAFFGQGTRLTVV.

This clone came up a few times. The read halts 3 residues ahead of the CDR3 end, with the missing end drawn from the germline J gene. The V gene is TRBV7-2, the J gene TRBJ1-2; D is undetermined. CDR1 is SGHTA and CDR2 is FQGNSA in the germline V gene. The CDR3 is made up of 13 amino acids. The CDR3 loop reads CASRASGRVDYTF. Incomplete CDR3 DNA: TGTGCCAGCAGGGCTAGCGGGAGGGTAGAC.

This clone was observed many times. Read data end 3 residues before the CDR3 end; the end is taken from the germline J gene. This rearrangement joins TRBV29-1 to TRBJ1-2; tentatively, D is TRBD1 (6 bases). The ends were cut back, 3 bases at V and 0 bases at J, with 17 bases in the middle. The CDR3 is made up of 16 amino acids. The germline gives CDR1 SQVTM, CDR2 ANQGSEA. CDR3 protein: CSVDDQGKSSNYGYTF. Incomplete CDR3 DNA: TGCAGCGTTGACGACCAGGGGAAGTCCTCTAACTATGGC. Drawing the rest from reference TRBV29-1 and TRBJ1-2, the complete variable domain is SAVISQKPSRDICQRGTSLTIQCQVDSQVTMMFWYRQQPGQSLTLIATANQGSEATYESGFVIDKFPISRPNLTFSTLTVSNMSPEDSSIYLCSVDDQGKSSNYGYTFGSGTRLTVV.

Many counts were recorded for this clone. The read halts 3 residues ahead of the CDR3 end, with the missing end drawn from the germline J gene. This chain connects TRBV12-3 or TRBV12-4 to TRBJ2-1; 12 bases match TRBD2. This CDR3 comprises 15 residues. V lost 3 bases to trimming and J lost 8 bases; unmatched junction nucleotides: 5. Partial CDR3 DNA: TGTGCCAGCAGTTTCTCTAGCGGGAGGGCCCATGAG. Its protein product is CASSFSSGRAHE. The entire CDR3 protein reads CASSFSSGRAHEQFF.

At least ten counts were recorded for this clone. The read finishes 3 residues shy of the CDR3 end, and the germline J gene is used to complete it. This chain links TRBV20-1 with TRBJ2-7, with 8 bases lining up with TRBD1. With 6 bases clipped from V and 4 bases from J, the junction kept 11 bases outside the gene matches. Germline CDR1 reads DFQATT; CDR2 reads SNEGSKA (reference sequence). This CDR3 has 14 residues. The sequenced CDR3 bases are TGCAGTGCCAACTCCGGGACAGGAACTTACGAG. Protein: CSANSGTGTYE. The entire CDR3 is CSANSGTGTYEQYF.

Comment on this clone: A much larger clone sits a single nucleotide away, making a read error possible. The CDR3 is cut off 3 residues early in the read; its end comes from the germline J gene. The chain is built from TRBV7-8 and TRBJ2-7, with D unresolved. V was trimmed by 2 bases and J by 3 bases, leaving 5 bases between them. Germline V gene data show CDR1 as SGHVS and CDR2 as FQNEAQ. CDR3 length: 12 amino acids. Here the CDR3 reads CASSLNGYEQYF. The CDR3 bases that were read are TGTGCCAGCAGCTTAAACGGCTACGAG.

Ten or more counts support this clone. The read falls 3 residues short of the CDR3 end, and the missing part is taken from the germline J gene. The V call is TRBV4-1, the J call TRBJ2-5; D is possibly TRBD2 (6 bases). CDR1 is MGHRA, CDR2 YSYEKL, per germline. V shed 0 bases and J shed 6 bases, with 11 bases lying between them. This CDR3 has 14 amino acids. The CDR3 loop is CASSQDGGMKTQYF. Partial CDR3 DNA: TGCGCCAGCAGCCAAGATGGGGGGATGAAGACC.

The sample holds many counts of this clone. The read halts 3 residues ahead of the CDR3 end, with the missing end drawn from the germline J gene. The genes are TRBV7-2 and TRBJ1-5; 8 nucleotides match TRBD1. Germline V gene lookup returns CDR1 SGHTA and CDR2 FQGNSA. V lost 5 bases and J lost 3; bases outside the gene matches: 6. The CDR3 extends over 15 amino acids. CDR3 DNA (partial): TGTGCCAGCAGCCTCGGACAGGGTATCAATCAGCCC. Amino acid sequence: CASSLGQGINQP. The full CDR3 protein is CASSLGQGINQPQHF.

Many counts were recorded for this clone. The read ends 3 residues shy of where the CDR3 ends; the end is completed using the germline J gene. The V and J genes are TRBV20-1 and TRBJ2-7, with 7 bases identical to TRBD2. The germline CDR1 and CDR2 sequences are DFQATT and SNEGSKA (reference sequence). The V gene end was trimmed by 1 base and the J gene end by 2 bases; junction bases not matched to a gene: 5. CDR3 length: 14 amino acids. The CDR3 loop reads CSARGWGGTYEQYF. CDR3 bases read: TGCAGTGCTAGAGGGTGGGGGGGTACCTACGAG.

There are many counts of this clone. The CDR3 end is not reached by the read, which stops 3 residues before it; the germline J gene fills it in. The same CDR3 can be traced to other DNA sequences in this sample. The chain uses TRBV30 and TRBJ1-3; D not resolved. The V gene lost 7 bases and the J gene lost 4 bases, with 8 bases spanning the gap. The CDR3 sequence is 11 residues long. The germline V gene encodes CDR1 GTSNPN and CDR2 SVGIG (reference sequence). The covered CDR3 bases are TGTGCCTTTTACAGCGGAAACACC. It codes for CAFYSGNT. The CDR3 reads in full as CAFYSGNTIYF.

This clone was detected ten times or more. The read gets to within 3 residues of the CDR3 end, and the germline J gene fills in the rest. The chain combines TRBV19 with TRBJ2-2; weak D call: TRBD1 (5 bases). Germline-derived CDR1 and CDR2 are LNHDA and SQIVND (reference sequence). The CDR3 length is 15 residues. V was pared by 3 bases and J by 0 bases, with 8 bases between. The DNA read from the CDR3 is TGTGCCAGTAGTATGGGGCGGTCGAACACCGGGGAG. Its translation: CASSMGRSNTGE. The entire CDR3 sequence reads CASSMGRSNTGELFF. Complete variable domain (other parts from reference TRBV19 and TRBJ2-2): DGGITQSPKYLFRKEGQNVTLSCEQNLNHDAMYWYRQDPGQGLRLIYYSQIVNDFQKGDIAEGYSVSREKKESFPLTVTSAQKNPTAFYLCASSMGRSNTGELFFGEGSRLTVL.

This clone showed up many times. Sequencing ends 3 residues short of the CDR3 end; the germline J gene provides the rest. V and J are TRBV18 and TRBJ2-7; 9 bases fit TRBD2. The CDR3 totals 16 residues. The junction had 8 bases not matched to a gene; V was cut back by 2 bases and J by 3 bases. The germline V gene encodes CDR1 KGHSH and CDR2 LQKENI. The part of the CDR3 DNA that was read is TGTGCCAGCTCACCAATTTCGGCTAGCGGGATCTACGAG. Protein product: CASSPISASGIYE. The full CDR3 sequence reads CASSPISASGIYEQYF. Supplemented by reference TRBV18 and TRBJ2-7, the full variable domain reads NAGVMQNPRHLVRRRGQEARLRCSPMKGHSHVYWYRQLPEEGLKFMVYLQKENIIDESGMPKERFSAEFPKEGPSILRIQQVVRGDSAAYFCASSPISASGIYEQYFGPGTRLTVT.

At least ten counts were recorded for this clone. The read gets to within 3 residues of the CDR3 end, and the germline J gene fills in the rest. This chain connects TRBV7-9 to TRBJ1-6; tentative D call: TRBD1 (5 bases). The V gene's germline CDR1 is SEHNR and CDR2 FQNEAQ (reference sequence). This CDR3 region has 14 residues. The CDR3 DNA, read in part, is TGTGCCAGCAGCCCGCTGGATCCCAGGGCGCCC. Translating it yields CASSPLDPRAP. The whole CDR3 region reads CASSPLDPRAPLHF.

Many counts were recorded for this clone. The DNA ends 3 residues before the CDR3 does, and the rest of the CDR3 is filled in from the germline J gene. This sequence joins TRBV7-2 and TRBJ2-5, with D tentatively TRBD2 (7 bases). V was trimmed by 2 bases and J by 5 bases, leaving 15 bases between them. The CDR3 extends over 15 amino acids. Germline V gene lookup returns CDR1 SGHTA and CDR2 FQGNSA. The CDR3 bases that were read are TGTGCCAGCAGCTTAAAAACGGGGGGCCATGAGACC. It encodes CASSLKTGGHET. The whole CDR3 reads CASSLKTGGHETQYF. The full variable domain, completed using reference TRBV7-2 and TRBJ2-5, is GAGVSQSPSNKVTEKGKDVELRCDPISGHTALYWYRQSLGQGLEFLIYFQGNSAPDKSGLPSDRFSAERTGGSVSTLTIQRTQQEDSAVYLCASSLKTGGHETQYFGPGTRLLVL.

This clone has at least ten counts. The read halts 3 residues ahead of the CDR3 end, with the missing end drawn from the germline J gene. The rearrangement joins TRBV20-1 to TRBJ2-3; 8 positions agree with TRBD1. V lost 5 bases to trimming and J lost 5 bases; unmatched junction nucleotides: 6. Germline values: CDR1 DFQATT, CDR2 SNEGSKA (reference sequence). CDR3 length equals 13 residues. The CDR3 spells CSALTGDGDTQYF. The DNA read from the CDR3 is TGCAGTGCTTTGACAGGGGATGGAGATACG.

This clone was recorded many times. Sequencing ends 3 residues short of the CDR3 end; the germline J gene provides the rest. The gene calls are TRBV19 and TRBJ2-7, with 12 positions matching TRBD2. This CDR3 comprises 16 residues. The ends lost 5 bases at V and 5 bases at J; junction bases unmatched: 10. Germline-derived CDR1 and CDR2 are LNHDA and SQIVND (reference sequence). CDR3 residues: CASSPRLAGAPNEQYF. The CDR3 DNA, read in part, is TGTGCCAGTAGTCCACGACTAGCGGGAGCCCCCAACGAG.

This clone has ten or more counts. Read sequence stops 3 residues before the CDR3 end, and the germline J gene provides the missing end. V gene TRBV11-2 combines with J gene TRBJ2-1; perhaps TRBD2 as D (6 bases). Germline V gives CDR1 SGHAT, CDR2 FQNNGV. The length of the CDR3 is 13 residues. Trimming shortened V by 5 bases and J by 7 bases, and 12 bases separated the two germline ends. CDR3: CASSPGLGNEQFF. The CDR3 DNA, read in part, is TGTGCCAGCAGCCCGGGACTGGGTAATGAG.